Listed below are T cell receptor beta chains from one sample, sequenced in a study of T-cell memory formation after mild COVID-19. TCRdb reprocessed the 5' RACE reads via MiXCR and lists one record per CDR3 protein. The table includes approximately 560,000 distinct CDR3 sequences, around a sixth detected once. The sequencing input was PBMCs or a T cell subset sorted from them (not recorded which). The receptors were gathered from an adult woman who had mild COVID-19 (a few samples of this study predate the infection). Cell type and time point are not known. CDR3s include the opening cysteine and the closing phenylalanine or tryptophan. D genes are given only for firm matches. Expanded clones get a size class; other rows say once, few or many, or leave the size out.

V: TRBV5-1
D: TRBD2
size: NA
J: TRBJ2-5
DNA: TGCGCCAGCAGCCCGGGACTAGCGGGAAGTTCGGAGACCCAGTACTTC
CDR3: CASSPGLAGSSETQYF

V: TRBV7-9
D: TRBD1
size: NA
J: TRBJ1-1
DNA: TGTGCCAGCAGCTTATTAGCGCAGGGGGCGGCTGAAGCTTTCTTT
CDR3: CASSLLAQGAAEAFF

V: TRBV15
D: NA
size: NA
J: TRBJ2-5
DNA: TGTGCCACCAGCAGGTCCCGGGCGCAAGAGACCCAGTACTTC
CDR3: CATSRSRAQETQYF

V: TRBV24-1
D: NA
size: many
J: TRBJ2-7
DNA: TGTGCCACCAGTGATCGAAACAGGGAAGGATCCTACGAGCAGTACTTC
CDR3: CATSDRNREGSYEQYF

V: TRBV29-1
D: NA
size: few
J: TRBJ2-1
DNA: TGCAGCGGGCGGTTCTCAAATGAGCAGTTCTTC
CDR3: CSGRFSNEQFF

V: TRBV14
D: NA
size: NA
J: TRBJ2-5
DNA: TGTGCCAGCAGCCAAGACCCGAGCCAGGGGCGACGGGAGACCCAGTACTTC
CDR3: CASSQDPSQGRRETQYF

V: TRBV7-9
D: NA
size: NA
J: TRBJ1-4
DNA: TGTGCCAGCAGTCCAGGGTCGGGTGGTGAAAAACTGTTTTTT
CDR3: CASSPGSGGEKLFF

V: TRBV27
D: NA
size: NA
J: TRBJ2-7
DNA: TGTGCCAGCGGGCCCAGGGCTACCTACGAGCAGTACTTC
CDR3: CASGPRATYEQYF

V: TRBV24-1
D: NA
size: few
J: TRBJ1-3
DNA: TGTGCCACCAGTAGTGGGGCTTACTCTGGAAACACCATATATTTT
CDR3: CATSSGAYSGNTIYF

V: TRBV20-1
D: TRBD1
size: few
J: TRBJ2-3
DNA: TGCAGTGCTAGACGTACAACAGGGGCAGATACGCAGTATTTT
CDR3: CSARRTTGADTQYF

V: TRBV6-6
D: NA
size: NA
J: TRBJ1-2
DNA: TGTGCCAGCAGTTACTCCCCCCGGGGAGGGTATAACTATGGCTACACCTTC
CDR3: CASSYSPRGGYNYGYTF

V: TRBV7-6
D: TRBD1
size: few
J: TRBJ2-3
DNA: TGTGCCAGCAGCTTTGGGACAGCGGCTAGCACAGATACGCAGTATTTT
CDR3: CASSFGTAASTDTQYF

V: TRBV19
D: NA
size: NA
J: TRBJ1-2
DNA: TGTGCCGCGGCGGACCACTATGGCTACACCTTC
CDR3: CAAADHYGYTF

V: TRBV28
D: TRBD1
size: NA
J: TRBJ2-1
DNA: TGTGCCAGCAGTCCCCCTCGGACAGGAAAGGAGCAGTTCTTC
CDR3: CASSPPRTGKEQFF

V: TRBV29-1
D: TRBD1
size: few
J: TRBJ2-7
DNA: TGCAGCGTTGGGGACAGGGGAGGCGAGCAGTACTTC
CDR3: CSVGDRGGEQYF

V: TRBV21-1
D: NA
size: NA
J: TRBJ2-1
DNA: TGTGCCAGCAGCAAAGGGACCGGGGAGCAGTTCTTC
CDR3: CASSKGTGEQFF

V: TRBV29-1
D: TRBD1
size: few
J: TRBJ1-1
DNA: TGCAGCGTGCGACCGGGACAGGGACGGCAAGCTTTCTTT
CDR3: CSVRPGQGRQAFF

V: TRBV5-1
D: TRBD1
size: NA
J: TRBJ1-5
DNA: TGCGCCAGCAGCTATGGGGACAGTACCCAGCCCCAGCATTTT
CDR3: CASSYGDSTQPQHF

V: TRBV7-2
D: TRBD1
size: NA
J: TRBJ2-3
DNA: TGTGCCAGCAGCTTAGCATCGCAGGGGGCAGGAGATACGCAGTATTTT
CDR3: CASSLASQGAGDTQYF

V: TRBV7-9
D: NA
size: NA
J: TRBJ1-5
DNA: TGTGCCAGCAGCTTAAGTACAGGGAGAAGCAATCAGCCCCAGCATTTT
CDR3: CASSLSTGRSNQPQHF

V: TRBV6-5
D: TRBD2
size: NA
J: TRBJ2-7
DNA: TGTGCCAGCAATGCCGGGACTAGCTACGAGCAGTACTTC
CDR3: CASNAGTSYEQYF

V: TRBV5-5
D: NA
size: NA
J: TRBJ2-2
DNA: TGTGCCAGCAGCTTGGAATGGGCCGGGGAGCTGTTTTTT
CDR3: CASSLEWAGELFF

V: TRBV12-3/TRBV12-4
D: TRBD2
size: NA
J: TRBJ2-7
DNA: TGTGCCAGCAGGCGAGCGGGAGCATACTACGAGCAGTACTTC
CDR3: CASRRAGAYYEQYF

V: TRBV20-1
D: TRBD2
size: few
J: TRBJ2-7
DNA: TGCAGTTCCCTCCGGGGAGGGAGCACCTACGAGCAGTACTTC
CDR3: CSSLRGGSTYEQYF

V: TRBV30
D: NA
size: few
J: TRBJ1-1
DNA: TGTGCCTGGAAACCCGTGGGACACTCGAACACTGAAGCTTTCTTT
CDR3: CAWKPVGHSNTEAFF

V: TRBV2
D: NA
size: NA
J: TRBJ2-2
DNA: TGTGCCAGCAGGGGGACGGTGAACACCGGGGAGCTGTTTTTT
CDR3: CASRGTVNTGELFF

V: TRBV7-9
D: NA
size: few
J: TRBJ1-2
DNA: TGTGCCAGCAGCTTACTAATATCGGGCTGGGATGGCTACACCTTC
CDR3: CASSLLISGWDGYTF

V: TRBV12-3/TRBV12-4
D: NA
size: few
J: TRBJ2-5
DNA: TGTGCCAGCAGTCCCTCGGGACTCCCCCAAGAGACCCAGTACTTC
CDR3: CASSPSGLPQETQYF

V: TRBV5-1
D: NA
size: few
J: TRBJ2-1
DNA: TGCGCCAGCAGCCCTGGACTTCCCTCCTACAATGAGCAGTTCTTC
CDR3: CASSPGLPSYNEQFF

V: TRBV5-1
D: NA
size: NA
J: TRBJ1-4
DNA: TGCGCCAGCAGCTTGGCGGGGGGCGGAACTAATGAAAAACTGTTTTTT
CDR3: CASSLAGGGTNEKLFF

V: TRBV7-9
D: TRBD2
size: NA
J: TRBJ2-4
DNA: TGTGCCAGCAGCCCCATAGCGGGAGGGCCCAGGAACATTCAGTACTTC
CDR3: CASSPIAGGPRNIQYF

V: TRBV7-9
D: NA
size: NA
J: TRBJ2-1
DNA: TGTGCCAGCAGCTCCCATATAGCGGTCTACAATGAGCAGTTCTTC
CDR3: CASSSHIAVYNEQFF

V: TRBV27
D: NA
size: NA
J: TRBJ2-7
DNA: TGTGCCAGCAGTGAGACAGGACGGGCCTACGAGCAGTACTTC
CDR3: CASSETGRAYEQYF

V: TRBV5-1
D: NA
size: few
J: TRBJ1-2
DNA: TGCGCCAGCAGCTTGAGGTCGCAGGGGACGGGAGGTGGCTACACCTTC
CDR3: CASSLRSQGTGGGYTF

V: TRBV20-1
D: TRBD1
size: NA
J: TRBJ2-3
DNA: TGCAGTGCTATAACCATACCGGGACAGGGGACAGATACGCAGTATTTT
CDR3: CSAITIPGQGTDTQYF

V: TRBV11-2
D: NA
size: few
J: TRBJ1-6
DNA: TGTGCCAGCAGCTTAACCCGGAATTCACCCCTCCACTTT
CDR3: CASSLTRNSPLHF

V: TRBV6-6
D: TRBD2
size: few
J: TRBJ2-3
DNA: TGTGCCAGCAGCCCAAGGGGACTAGCGGTTAGCACAGATACGCAGTATTTT
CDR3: CASSPRGLAVSTDTQYF

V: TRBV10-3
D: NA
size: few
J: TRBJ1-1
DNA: TGTGCCATCACCGGGACGGCGGGTGGGGACACTGAAGCTTTCTTT
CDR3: CAITGTAGGDTEAFF

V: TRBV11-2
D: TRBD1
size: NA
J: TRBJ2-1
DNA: TGTGCCAGCAGCTTAGAGGACGGGACAGGGAGGTACAATGAGCAGTTCTTC
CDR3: CASSLEDGTGRYNEQFF

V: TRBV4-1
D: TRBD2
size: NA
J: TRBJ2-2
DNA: TGCGCCAGCAGCCCACTCCTGGATGAACTAGCGGCCGACACCGGGGAGCTGTTTTTT
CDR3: CASSPLLDELAADTGELFF